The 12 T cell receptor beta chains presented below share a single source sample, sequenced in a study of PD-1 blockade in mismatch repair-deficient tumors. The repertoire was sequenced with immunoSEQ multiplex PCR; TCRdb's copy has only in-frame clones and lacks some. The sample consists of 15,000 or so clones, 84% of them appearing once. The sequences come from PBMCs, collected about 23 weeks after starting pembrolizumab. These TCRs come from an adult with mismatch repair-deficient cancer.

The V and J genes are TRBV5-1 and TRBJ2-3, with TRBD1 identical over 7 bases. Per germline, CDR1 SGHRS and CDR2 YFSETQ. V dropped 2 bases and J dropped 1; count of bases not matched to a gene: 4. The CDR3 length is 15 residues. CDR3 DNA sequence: TGCGCCAGCAGCTTCATCGGACAGGGCACAGATACGCAGTATTTT. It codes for CASSFIGQGTDTQYF.

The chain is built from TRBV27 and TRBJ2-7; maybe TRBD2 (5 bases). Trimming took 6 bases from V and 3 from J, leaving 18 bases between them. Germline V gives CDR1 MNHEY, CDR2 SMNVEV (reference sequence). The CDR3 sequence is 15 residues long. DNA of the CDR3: TGTGCCAGCAGCCATGGGTACGGGATATACTACGAGCAGTACTTC. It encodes CASSHGYGIYYEQYF.

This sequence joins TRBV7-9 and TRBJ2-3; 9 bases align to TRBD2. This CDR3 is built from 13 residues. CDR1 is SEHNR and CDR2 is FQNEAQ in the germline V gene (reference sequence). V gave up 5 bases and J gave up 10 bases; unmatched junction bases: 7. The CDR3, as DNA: TGTGCCAGCAGCCGATCGGGACTAGCCGCGCAGTATTTT. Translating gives CASSRSGLAAQYF.

The CDR3 here is CASSDSIWTSGRACEQFF. DNA for the CDR3: TGTGCCAGCAGTGACTCGATCTGGACTAGCGGGAGGGCCTGTGAGCAGTTCTTC. This chain joins TRBV6-4 and TRBJ2-1; TRBD2 agrees at 15 bases. The CDR3 is 18 amino acids. The V gene end was trimmed by 0 bases and the J gene end by 9 bases; junction bases not matched to a gene: 9. Germline V gene sequence: CDR1 MRHNA, CDR2 SNTAGT.

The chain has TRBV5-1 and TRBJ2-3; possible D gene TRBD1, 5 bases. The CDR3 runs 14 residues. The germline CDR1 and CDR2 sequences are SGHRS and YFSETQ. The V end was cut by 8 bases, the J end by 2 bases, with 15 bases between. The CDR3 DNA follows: TGCGCCAGTTTAAGGGGTGGCTCCACAGATACGCAGTATTTT. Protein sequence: CASLRGGSTDTQYF.

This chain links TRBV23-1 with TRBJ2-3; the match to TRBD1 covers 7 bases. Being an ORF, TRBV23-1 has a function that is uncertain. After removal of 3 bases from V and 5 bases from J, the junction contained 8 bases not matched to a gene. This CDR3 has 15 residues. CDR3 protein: CASSHLDRDIDTQYF. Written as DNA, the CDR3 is TGCGCCAGCAGTCACCTCGACAGGGATATAGATACGCAGTATTTT.

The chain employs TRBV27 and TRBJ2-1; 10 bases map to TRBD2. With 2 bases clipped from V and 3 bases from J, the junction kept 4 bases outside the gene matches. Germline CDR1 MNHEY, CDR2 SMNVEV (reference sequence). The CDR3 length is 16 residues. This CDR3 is CASSLNLAGVYNEQFF. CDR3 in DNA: TGTGCCAGCAGTTTAAACCTAGCGGGAGTCTACAATGAGCAGTTCTTC.

The CDR3 spells CASSLEGRGNQPQHF. The CDR3 nucleotides read TGTGCCAGCAGCTTAGAGGGCAGGGGCAATCAGCCCCAGCATTTT. The chain carries TRBV7-2 and TRBJ1-5, with D possibly TRBD1 on 5 matching bases. This CDR3 has 15 amino acids. Trimming stripped 1 base from V and 2 bases from J, with 9 bases between. From germline, CDR1 is SGHTA and CDR2 FQGNSA.

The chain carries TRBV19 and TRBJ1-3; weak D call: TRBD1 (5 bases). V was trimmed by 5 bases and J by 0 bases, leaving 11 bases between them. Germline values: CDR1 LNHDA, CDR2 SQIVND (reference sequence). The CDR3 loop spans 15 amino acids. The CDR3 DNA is TGTGCCAGTAGTTCCGACAGTTACTCTGGAAACACCATATATTTT. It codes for CASSSDSYSGNTIYF.

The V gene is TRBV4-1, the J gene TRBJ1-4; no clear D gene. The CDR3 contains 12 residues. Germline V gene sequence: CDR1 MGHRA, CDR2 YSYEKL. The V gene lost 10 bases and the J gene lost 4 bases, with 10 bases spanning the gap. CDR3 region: CATGGNNEKLFF. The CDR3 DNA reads TGCGCCACCGGAGGGAATAATGAAAAACTGTTTTTT.

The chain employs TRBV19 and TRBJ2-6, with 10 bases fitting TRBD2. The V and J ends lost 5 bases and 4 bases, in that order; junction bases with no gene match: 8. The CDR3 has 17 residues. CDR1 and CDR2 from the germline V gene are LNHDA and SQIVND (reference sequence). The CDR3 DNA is TGTGCCAGTAGTCCCCTAGCGGGAGTATCCGGGGCCAACGTCCTGACTTTC. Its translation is CASSPLAGVSGANVLTF.

The CDR3 DNA is TGTGCCAGCAGTCCCGCCGGGACAGGGTTCGGGGCCAACGTCCTGACTTTC. Translating gives CASSPAGTGFGANVLTF. The genes are TRBV28 and TRBJ2-6, with TRBD1 matching over 9 bases. V shed 5 bases, J shed 4 bases, and the junction held 9 bases outside the gene matches. The CDR3 runs 17 residues. Germline V gene data show CDR1 as MDHEN and CDR2 as SYDVKM.